Following are 23 T cell receptor beta chains from one sample sequenced in a study of shared clonotypes between healthy human individuals (dated by TCRdb to 2018 to 2020). CD8 naive samples were obtained by positive selection for CCR7 among CD45RO-negative cells, yielding a CD45RA+CCR7+ population from which TemRA cells were excluded. The library came from the immunoSEQ multiplex PCR assay. TCRdb re-hosts the immuneACCESS table, in-frame sequences only. Its copies lack some clones; in the studies checked, an unresolved V gene accounts for under half of them, and the cause for the rest is not known. This sample has about 2,100,000 clones in its table, and about 92% of those were observed once. The ten largest clones capture 1.5% to 2% of the sample. Sequenced sample: naive CD8+ T cells from PBMCs. The cell subset or site tag for this specimen amounts to: CD45RA+CCR7+. All receptors come from a man between 18 and 35 years old in good health. Some clones in this sample may be carry-over from other donors' samples.

J is TRBJ2-1 and V is TRBV9; D is unresolved. The CDR3 sequence is 12 residues long. CDR1 is SGDLS, CDR2 YYNGEE, per germline. The V and J ends lost 2 bases and 7 bases respectively, with 7 bases between them. Here the CDR3 reads CASSVKTNEQFF. In DNA, the CDR3 is TGTGCCAGCAGCGTTAAAACGAATGAGCAGTTCTTC. The complete variable domain, with remaining parts taken from reference TRBV9 and TRBJ2-1, reads DSGVTQTPKHLITATGQRVTLRCSPRSGDLSVYWYQQSLDQGLQFLIQYYNGEERAKGNILERFSAQQFPDLHSELNLSSLELGDSALYFCASSVKTNEQFFGPGTRLTVL.

The CDR3: CAISQDRGHEQYF. The DNA of the CDR3 is TGTGCCATCAGTCAGGACAGGGGCCACGAGCAGTACTTC. J is TRBJ2-7 and V is TRBV10-3; 9 bases are shared with TRBD1. The junction had 4 bases not matched to a gene; V was cut back by 5 bases and J by 5 bases. Germline loops: CDR1 ENHRY, CDR2 SYGVKD. CDR3 length: 13 residues.

The rearrangement links TRBV7-8 to TRBJ2-1, with TRBD2 identical over 10 bases. V trimming: 8 bases; J trimming: 5 bases; junction bases outside the gene matches: 3. The germline CDR1 and CDR2 sequences are SGHVS and FQNEAQ. The CDR3 extends over 13 amino acids. CDR3 loop: CASATSGHNEQFF. In DNA form, the CDR3 reads TGTGCCAGCGCGACTAGCGGGCACAATGAGCAGTTCTTC.

The V gene is TRBV23-1, the J gene TRBJ2-1, with D possibly TRBD1 on 7 matching bases. TRBV23-1 belongs to the ORF category, with a function that is uncertain. V was clipped by 6 bases and J by 7 bases, with 22 bases between them. CDR3 length equals 16 residues. The CDR3 DNA reads TGCGCCAGCAGAGTTACAGGGGCGGGGCGGCAAAATGAGCAGTTCTTC. Translated, it gives CASRVTGAGRQNEQFF.

The chain carries TRBV13 and TRBJ1-1; no reliable D call. The CDR3 extends over 13 amino acids. The germline CDR1 and CDR2 sequences are PRHDT and FYEKMQ (reference sequence). V lost 4 bases to trimming and J lost 6 bases, with 12 bases between them. The CDR3 spells CASSSPLGAEAFF. The CDR3 region has the DNA TGTGCCAGCAGCTCCCCCCTTGGGGCTGAAGCTTTCTTT.

Regarding this clone: In the same sample, other DNA sequences code for this CDR3. The chain couples TRBV7-9 to TRBJ2-5; D might be TRBD2 (6 bases). V was trimmed by 1 base and J by 3 bases, leaving 9 bases between them. The CDR3 is made up of 14 amino acids. CDR1 is SEHNR and CDR2 is FQNEAQ in the germline V gene (reference sequence). The CDR3 loop reads CASSLVGGEETQYF. In DNA form, the CDR3 reads TGTGCCAGCAGCTTAGTGGGCGGGGAAGAGACCCAGTACTTC. The full variable domain, completed using reference TRBV7-9 and TRBJ2-5, is DTGVSQNPRHKITKRGQNVTFRCDPISEHNRLYWYRQTLGQGPEFLTYFQNEAQLEKSRLLSDRFSAERPKGSFSTLEIQRTEQGDSAMYLCASSLVGGEETQYFGPGTRLLVL.

The chain has TRBV9 and TRBJ2-7; 11 bases are shared with TRBD2. The CDR3 totals 15 residues. V was pared by 3 bases and J by 5 bases, with 7 bases of the junction left unmatched. Germline loops: CDR1 SGDLS, CDR2 YYNGEE. The CDR3 reads CASSALTSGRDEQYF. The CDR3 DNA reads TGTGCCAGCAGCGCCTTAACTAGCGGGAGAGACGAGCAGTACTTC.

This sequence joins TRBV27 and TRBJ1-4, with 7 bases identical to TRBD1. The V and J ends lost 2 bases and 7 bases, in that order; junction bases with no gene match: 1. This CDR3 contains 13 residues. Germline loops: CDR1 MNHEY, CDR2 SMNVEV (reference sequence). CDR3 loop: CASSLGTVEKLFF. In nucleotides, the CDR3 is TGTGCCAGCAGTTTAGGGACAGTTGAAAAACTGTTTTTT.

In DNA, the CDR3 is TGTGCCAGCGGAGCGCCGTTTTGGGGAGGAGGCGAGCAGTACTTC. It specifies CASGAPFWGGGEQYF. The chain joins TRBV28 to TRBJ2-7; a possible D gene is TRBD2 (6 bases). The V end lost 8 bases, the J end lost 6 bases, and 23 bases lay between the germline ends. Germline V gene lookup returns CDR1 MDHEN and CDR2 SYDVKM. The CDR3 is 15 residues long.

The gene calls are TRBV19 and TRBJ1-5, with no clear D. Trimming took off 4 bases at V and 2 bases at J, with 15 bases between the two ends. The CDR3 contains 16 residues. Germline CDR1 is LNHDA and CDR2 is SQIVND (reference sequence). This chain's CDR3 is CASSKRSLSGNQPQHF. The CDR3 DNA reads as TGTGCCAGTAGTAAACGGTCCTTAAGCGGCAATCAGCCCCAGCATTTT.

J is TRBJ2-7 and V is TRBV7-9, with TRBD2 matching over 9 bases. The CDR3 is made up of 16 amino acids. CDR1 is SEHNR and CDR2 is FQNEAQ in the germline V gene (reference sequence). With V trimmed by 4 bases and J by 3 bases, 10 bases remained unmatched. The CDR3 bases are TGTGCCAGCAGCTCCCGGGAGGGGACTAGCCTCTACGAGCAGTACTTC. Translation: CASSSREGTSLYEQYF.

The chain uses TRBV18 and TRBJ1-4, with D hard to call. The length of the CDR3 is 14 residues. Trimming left V 4 bases short and J 4 bases short, with 10 bases between. The germline V gene encodes CDR1 KGHSH and CDR2 LQKENI. The DNA for the CDR3 is TGTGCCAGCTCACAGGGCGGAGGTAATGAAAAACTGTTTTTT. This encodes CASSQGGGNEKLFF.

The CDR3 reads CAIRRDTSSYEQYF. The CDR3 region has the DNA TGTGCCATCAGACGGGACACATCCTCCTACGAGCAGTACTTC. The chain links TRBV10-3 to TRBJ2-7, with D tentatively TRBD1 (6 bases). The CDR3 contains 14 residues. Trimming stripped 6 bases from V and 0 bases from J, with 12 bases between. Germline values: CDR1 ENHRY, CDR2 SYGVKD.

This clone has just one count. This chain uses TRBV28 with TRBJ1-5; D gene uncertain. With 1 base removed from V and 6 bases from J, the gap between germline ends came to 10 bases. This CDR3 contains 14 residues. CDR1 MDHEN and CDR2 SYDVKM come from the germline V gene. Here the CDR3 DNA reads TGTGCCAGCAGTTTATTCCAGGTGACTCAGCCCCAGCATTTT. Translated: CASSLFQVTQPQHF.

This clone was seen just once. The chain uses TRBV11-2 and TRBJ2-7, with TRBD1 matching 9 bases. This CDR3 contains 16 residues. J gave up 5 bases and V 3 bases, and 11 bases lay outside the gene matches. The germline gives CDR1 SGHAT, CDR2 FQNNGV. Written as DNA, the CDR3 is TGTGCCAGCAGCTTGTACCGGGGACAGGGCGGCCACGAGCAGTACTTC. It yields the protein CASSLYRGQGGHEQYF. Drawing the rest from reference TRBV11-2 and TRBJ2-7, the complete variable domain is EAGVAQSPRYKIIEKRQSVAFWCNPISGHATLYWYQQILGQGPKLLIQFQNNGVVDDSQLPKDRFSAERLKGVDSTLKIQPAKLEDSAVYLCASSLYRGQGGHEQYFGPGTRLTVT.

The chain has TRBV6-1 and TRBJ2-5; 9 positions match TRBD1. This CDR3 comprises 15 residues. Germline CDR1 is MNHNS and CDR2 is SASEGT. The J segment lost 3 bases and the V segment lost 6 bases, leaving 8 bases of the junction unmatched. CDR3 residues: CASSGMRTGEETQYF. The CDR3 bases are TGTGCCAGCAGCGGGATGCGGACAGGGGAAGAGACCCAGTACTTC.

Remarks on this clone: Other DNA sequences in the same sample also yield this CDR3. The chain recombines TRBV15 with TRBJ1-1, with D possibly TRBD1 on 5 matching bases. Germline V lookup: CDR1 LNHNV, CDR2 YYDKDF (reference sequence). Deletions cut 1 base from V and 4 bases from J, with 7 bases between. This CDR3 comprises 13 residues. CDR3 DNA: TGTGCCACCAGCAGAGCGGGGGGCACTGAAGCTTTCTTT. Residues: CATSRAGGTEAFF. Combining the CDR3 with reference TRBV15 and TRBJ1-1 gives the whole variable domain DAMVIQNPRYQVTQFGKPVTLSCSQTLNHNVMYWYQQKSSQAPKLLFHYYDKDFNNEADTPDNFQSRRPNTSFCFLDIRSPGLGDTAMYLCATSRAGGTEAFFGQGTRLTVV.

The genes are TRBV6-5 and TRBJ2-1; TRBD2 agrees at 7 bases. J lost 0 bases, V lost 5 bases, and 4 bases had no gene match. The CDR3 covers 15 residues. The germline CDR1 and CDR2 sequences are MNHEY and SVGAGI. Here the CDR3 reads CASSQGGSSYNEQFF. CDR3 DNA sequence: TGTGCCAGCAGTCAGGGAGGGAGCTCCTACAATGAGCAGTTCTTC.

The CDR3 protein is CASSPPDSDYGYTF. The CDR3 DNA reads TGTGCCAGCAGCCCCCCGGACAGCGACTATGGCTACACCTTC. The rearrangement joins TRBV5-6 to TRBJ1-2, with D possibly being TRBD1 (6 bases). CDR3 length equals 14 residues. The V and J ends lost 4 bases and 3 bases respectively, with 13 bases between them. Germline values: CDR1 SGHDT, CDR2 YYEEEE.

V and J are TRBV19 and TRBJ2-1; the match to TRBD2 covers 16 bases. The V segment lost 5 bases and the J segment 2 bases; nucleotides outside the gene matches: 3. Germline V gene data show CDR1 as LNHDA and CDR2 as SQIVND (reference sequence). The CDR3 has 17 amino acids. In DNA, the CDR3 is TGTGCCAGTAGTCCGGGACTAGCGGGAGGGCCCTACAATGAGCAGTTCTTC. Residues: CASSPGLAGGPYNEQFF.

The CDR3 bases are TGTGCCAGCAGCTTAGCCCCAGGGCCTAATTCACCCCTCCACTTT. Translation gives CASSLAPGPNSPLHF. J is TRBJ1-6 and V is TRBV7-9; maybe TRBD1 (5 bases). Trimming pared 0 bases from V and 6 bases from J, leaving 9 bases between. Germline V lookup: CDR1 SEHNR, CDR2 FQNEAQ (reference sequence). The CDR3 covers 15 residues.

The rearrangement joins TRBV5-4 to TRBJ2-7; TRBD1 matches at 10 bases. The V and J ends lost 5 bases and 4 bases, in that order; junction bases with no gene match: 9. From germline, CDR1 is SGHNT and CDR2 YYREEE (reference sequence). The CDR3 loop spans 15 amino acids. CDR3 nucleotide sequence: TGTGCCAGCAGGGGCGGGACAGGGGTTCTGTACGAGCAGTACTTC. Encoded protein: CASRGGTGVLYEQYF.

This chain joins TRBV7-9 and TRBJ2-7; TRBD1 is a possible D gene (6 bases). The V end was cut by 4 bases, the J end by 3 bases, with 13 bases between. CDR1 and CDR2 (germline): SEHNR, FQNEAQ (reference sequence). CDR3 length equals 14 residues. CDR3 sequence: CASSSSTGNYEQYF. CDR3 in DNA: TGTGCCAGCAGCTCCTCAACAGGGAACTACGAGCAGTACTTC. The complete variable domain, with remaining parts taken from reference TRBV7-9 and TRBJ2-7, reads DTGVSQNPRHKITKRGQNVTFRCDPISEHNRLYWYRQTLGQGPEFLTYFQNEAQLEKSRLLSDRFSAERPKGSFSTLEIQRTEQGDSAMYLCASSSSTGNYEQYFGPGTRLTVT.